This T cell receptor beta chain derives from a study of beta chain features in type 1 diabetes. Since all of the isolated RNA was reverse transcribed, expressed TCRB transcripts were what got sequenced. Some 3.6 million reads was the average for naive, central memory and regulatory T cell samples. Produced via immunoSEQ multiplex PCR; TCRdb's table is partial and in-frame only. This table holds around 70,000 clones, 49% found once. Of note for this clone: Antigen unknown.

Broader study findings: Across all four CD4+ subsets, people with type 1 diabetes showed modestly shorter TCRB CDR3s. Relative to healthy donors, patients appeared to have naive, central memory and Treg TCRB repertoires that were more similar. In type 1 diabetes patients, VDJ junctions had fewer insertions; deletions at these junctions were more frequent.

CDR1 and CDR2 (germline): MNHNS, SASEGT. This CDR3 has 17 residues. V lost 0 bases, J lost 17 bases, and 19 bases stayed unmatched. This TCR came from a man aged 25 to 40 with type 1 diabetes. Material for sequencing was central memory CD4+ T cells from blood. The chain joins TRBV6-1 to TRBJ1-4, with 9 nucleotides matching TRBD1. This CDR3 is CASSEAGFYPGQGNLFF. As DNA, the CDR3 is TGTGCCAGCAGTGAAGCTGGGTTTTACCCGGGACAGGGCAATTTATTTTTT.